A selection of T cell receptor beta chains follows, all from one sample in a study of T cells in Graves' hyperthyroidism and ophthalmopathy. In TCRdb, the multiplex PCR reads were re-called with MiXCR into one record per CDR3 protein. Found here are around 600,000 distinct CDR3 sequences, over 40% of them singletons; the top ten hold 6.5% to 9%. The sample taken for sequencing was peripheral blood or thyroid tissue (not recorded which). The receptors derive from an adult man with Graves' disease, either hyperthyroidism or ophthalmopathy (not recorded which). Each CDR3 is given with its conserved first and last residue.

j_call: TRBJ2-7; v_call: TRBV7-8; cdr3_aa: CASSLRRLPRDEQYF
j_call: TRBJ1-2; v_call: TRBV29-1; cdr3_aa: CRADRSGYTF
j_call: TRBJ1-6; v_call: TRBV12-3/TRBV12-4; cdr3_aa: CASSFGIGGSSPLHF
j_call: TRBJ1-2; v_call: TRBV7-9; cdr3_aa: CASSSPSYYGYTF
j_call: TRBJ2-2; v_call: TRBV7-9; cdr3_aa: CASSQTEAGELFF
j_call: TRBJ1-1; v_call: TRBV9; cdr3_aa: CASGRQANTEAFF
j_call: TRBJ1-4; v_call: TRBV2; cdr3_aa: CASSVYNEKLFF
j_call: TRBJ1-6; v_call: TRBV15; cdr3_aa: CATSRGYAPLHF
j_call: TRBJ1-4; v_call: TRBV2; cdr3_aa: CASGTGTNEKLFF
j_call: TRBJ2-5; v_call: TRBV20-1; cdr3_aa: CSPQLAGEETQYF
j_call: TRBJ1-4; v_call: TRBV5-1; cdr3_aa: CASSSGNREKLFF